This T cell receptor beta chain was documented in a study of blood T cell repertoires in COVID-19. Study-wide context: Donors in the United States, Italy and Spain gave samples during acute or convalescent COVID-19. PBMCs, B-cell-depleted T cells, or T cells were the source of the cDNA or gDNA that made up the material.

As originally analysed: Researchers report that nucleated cell counts were estimated from reference gene primer amplification. Data came from immunoSEQ multiplex PCR; TCRdb stores just in-frame clones and leaves some out. That table gives V, J and clone size, and the DNA gave D and trimming. This sample has 190,000 or so clones, with around 80% found just once. Germline-derived CDR1 and CDR2 are MDHEN and SYDVKM. The CDR3 length is 16 residues. The V and J ends lost 6 bases and 7 bases, in that order; junction bases with no gene match: 13. The sequenced sample consisted of peripheral blood. The rearrangement uses TRBV28 and TRBJ1-5; TRBD1 aligns across 9 bases. This sequence was found in a man aged 45-65 years with active or convalescent COVID-19. The CDR3 DNA sequence: TGTGCCAGCAGGGCCCTCTTACAGGGGGCGCGGCAGCCCCAGCATTTT. This gives the protein CASRALLQGARQPQHF.